This TCR beta chain was sequenced during a study of blood T cell repertoires in COVID-19. Measured with immunoSEQ multiplex PCR; TCRdb has only the in-frame clones, and not every one. The repertoire has roughly 130,000 clones, 84% of them found once; the top ten carry around 3.2%. Germline-derived CDR1 and CDR2 are LNHDA and SQIVND (reference sequence). CDR3 length: 16 amino acids. V shed 7 bases and J shed 0 bases, with 16 bases lying between them. The receptor was derived from a woman aged 45-60 years with acute COVID-19. The J gene is TRBJ1-3, the V gene TRBV19; perhaps TRBD1 as D (6 bases). Specimen: PBMCs or T cells enriched from blood (not recorded which). The CDR3 here is CASMRQAAPSGNTIYF. The CDR3 DNA is TGTGCCAGTATGCGACAGGCAGCACCCTCTGGAAACACCATATATTTT.